The 7 T cell receptor beta chains below come from one sample, sequenced in a study of OX40 agonist ivuxolimab in advanced cancers. TCRdb's copy holds only in-frame clones and misses some; the assay was immunoSEQ multiplex PCR. The sample carries approximately 110,000 clones, just under 95% recorded once. The sample in question was CD4+ or CD8+ T cells sorted from blood, obtained in a trial of the OX40 agonist ivuxolimab. The receptors stem from an adult with an advanced solid tumor such as melanoma, head and neck, liver or kidney cancer.

The chain joins TRBV9 to TRBJ1-4, with a tentative D call TRBD1 (5 bases). The CDR3 is made up of 14 amino acids. In germline, CDR1 is SGDLS, CDR2 YYNGEE. Trimming took 4 bases from V and 2 from J, leaving 9 bases between them. The CDR3 spells CASSSGTTNEKLFF. The CDR3, as DNA: TGTGCCAGCAGCTCAGGGACTACTAATGAAAAACTGTTTTTT. The full variable domain, in which reference TRBV9 and TRBJ1-4 provide the parts outside the CDR3, is DSGVTQTPKHLITATGQRVTLRCSPRSGDLSVYWYQQSLDQGLQFLIQYYNGEERAKGNILERFSAQQFPDLHSELNLSSLELGDSALYFCASSSGTTNEKLFFGSGTQLSVL.

V gene TRBV7-8 combines with J gene TRBJ1-1, with D maybe TRBD1 (5 bases). Trimming took off 4 bases at V and 10 bases at J, with 13 bases between the two ends. Per the germline V gene, CDR1 is SGHVS and CDR2 is FQNEAQ. The CDR3 is 12 amino acids. The CDR3 sequence: CASSYEGLGAFF. The CDR3, as DNA: TGTGCCAGCAGCTACGAGGGACTTGGAGCTTTCTTT. The full variable domain, with the rest looked up from reference TRBV7-8 and TRBJ1-1, is GAGVSQSPRYKVAKRGQDVALRCDPISGHVSLFWYQQALGQGPEFLTYFQNEAQLDKSGLPSDRFFAERPEGSVSTLKIQRTQQEDSAVYLCASSYEGLGAFFGQGTRLTVV.

The chain joins TRBV5-1 to TRBJ2-1; D unclear. The CDR3 consists of 11 residues. V lost 4 bases to trimming and J lost 4 bases, with 3 bases between them. From germline, CDR1 is SGHRS and CDR2 YFSETQ. The CDR3 loop reads CASSVYNEQFF. The CDR3 DNA is TGCGCCAGCAGCGTTTACAATGAGCAGTTCTTC.

The chain recombines TRBV4-2 with TRBJ1-2, with 9 bases aligning to TRBD1. The CDR3 runs to 16 residues. J lost 5 bases, V lost 4 bases, and 11 bases had no gene match. Germline V lookup: CDR1 LGHNA, CDR2 YNFKEQ. CDR3 amino acids: CASSLLTGGNNYGYTF. Here the CDR3 DNA reads TGTGCCAGCAGCCTACTGACAGGGGGAAACAATTATGGCTACACCTTC.

The CDR3 reads CASSTRVTEAFF. CDR3 DNA: TGTGCCAGCAGCACCCGGGTCACTGAAGCTTTCTTT. This rearrangement joins TRBV7-9 to TRBJ1-1; no definite D call. The CDR3 has 12 residues. The germline V and J ends were trimmed by 5 bases and 4 bases, with 8 bases remaining between them. Germline values: CDR1 SEHNR, CDR2 FQNEAQ (reference sequence).

This sequence joins TRBV5-6 and TRBJ2-3, with TRBD1 matching 8 bases. The CDR3 sequence is 16 residues long. V shed 0 bases, J shed 3 bases, and the junction held 6 bases outside the gene matches. CDR1 and CDR2 (germline): SGHDT, YYEEEE. DNA of the CDR3: TGTGCCAGCAGCTTGGGGCGGGACAGGTCGACAGATACGCAGTATTTT. It encodes CASSLGRDRSTDTQYF.

This chain uses TRBV7-3 with TRBJ2-1, with 15 bases identical to TRBD2. The trim removed 9 bases at V and 12 bases at J, leaving 12 bases unmatched. Germline-derived CDR1 and CDR2 are SGHTA and FQGTGA. This CDR3 region has 15 residues. DNA of the CDR3: TGTGCCAGTGGACCCGGGACTAGCGGGAGGAGCGGGCAGTTCTTC. As protein: CASGPGTSGRSGQFF.